The TCR beta chain under discussion was sequenced for a study of blood T cells in healthy people across ages. Germline trimming cut 6 bases from V and 2 bases from J; bases unmatched to any gene: 4. This CDR3 has 14 residues. Germline CDR1 ENHRY, CDR2 SYGVKD. Findings and limits, study-wide: Diversity estimates drawn from one million T cells were deemed underestimates. Per million T cells, TCR beta diversity dropped about linearly as age rose.

On this clonotype: Its cognate antigen is unknown.

Sample-barcoded 5' priming and a J-beta primer mix drove a second PCR of roughly 7 to 11 cycles. TCRdb redid the calling of the 5' RACE reads with MiXCR, one entry per CDR3 protein. The repertoire consists of around 800,000 distinct CDR3 sequences, with approximately 44% occurring once and the leading ten covering about 19%. Sequenced sample: blood. The chain combines TRBV10-3 with TRBJ2-3; 8 bases are a match to TRBD1. This receptor was taken from a man aged 55 to 70 in good health. In nucleotides, the CDR3 is TGTGCCATCAGGGACAGGGCCTCCACAGATACGCAGTATTTT. It is translated as CAIRDRASTDTQYF.